This TCR beta chain was captured by sequencing in a study of CD8+ T cells in alopecia areata. Study in general: Grafted skin came from C3H/HeJ donors with spontaneous alopecia (about 6-13 months old) and was placed on roughly 7-10-week-old female C3H/HeJ mice.

CDR3 size: 12 residues. Germline assignment: CDR1 NSHNY and CDR2 SYGAGN. Trimming took off 9 bases at V and 1 base at J, with 10 bases between the two ends. Sorting of pooled cutaneous lymph node cells was based on CD4, CD8alpha, NKG2D, NKG2ACE and other markers. A remark on this clone: Genes and germline come from the mouse. The read finishes 4 residues shy of the CDR3 end, and the germline J gene is used to complete it.

RNA extraction and reverse transcription yielded cDNA as sequencing template. TCRdb's table, derived via immunoSEQ multiplex PCR, lists solely in-frame clones and lacks some. This sample has more than 250,000 clones, each found more than once. The receptor's source is a C3H/HeJ mouse with alopecia areata. The MHC haplotype of this mouse line is H2-k. The chain employs TRBV13-1 and TRBJ1-1; D is unclear. Specimen: CD4+ T cells sorted from a lymph node. The sequenced CDR3 bases are TGTGCCACCGTCGACAAAAACACA. The encoded protein is CATVDKNT. The entire CDR3 protein reads CATVDKNTEVFF.